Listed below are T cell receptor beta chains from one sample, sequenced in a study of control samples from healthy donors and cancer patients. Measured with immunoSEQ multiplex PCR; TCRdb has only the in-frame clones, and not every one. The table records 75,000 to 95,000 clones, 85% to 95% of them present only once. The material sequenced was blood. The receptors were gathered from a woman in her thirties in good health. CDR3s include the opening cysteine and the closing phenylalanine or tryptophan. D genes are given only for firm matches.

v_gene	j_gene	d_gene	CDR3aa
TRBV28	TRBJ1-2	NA	CASSLSDLKGSYTF
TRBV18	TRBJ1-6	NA	CASSPRDDGYSPLHF
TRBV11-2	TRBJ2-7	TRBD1	CASSPRQGSYEQYF
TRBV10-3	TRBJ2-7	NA	CAIRRQGGYYEQYF
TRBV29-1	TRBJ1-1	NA	CSVEKLADTEAFF
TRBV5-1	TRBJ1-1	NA	CASSLWRNTEAFF
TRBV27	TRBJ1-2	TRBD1	CASSSEHRGDYGYTF
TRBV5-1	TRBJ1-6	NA	CASSLVGRVGDSPLHF
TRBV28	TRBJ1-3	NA	CASIGGFSGNTIYF
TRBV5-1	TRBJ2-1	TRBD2	CASSNRLAGAYNEQFF
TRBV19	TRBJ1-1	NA	CASSSLGSVNTEAFF
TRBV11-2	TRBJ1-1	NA	CASSFSPWGLTGNTEAFF
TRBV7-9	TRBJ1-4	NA	CASSGRDAKGRGNEKLFF
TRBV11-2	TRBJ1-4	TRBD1	CASSLGQGAIPEKLFF
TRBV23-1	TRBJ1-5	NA	CASLPSGGWGNQPQHF
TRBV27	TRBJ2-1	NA	CASSERVPYNEQFF
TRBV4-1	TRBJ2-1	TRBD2	CASSQFWTSGSYNEQFF
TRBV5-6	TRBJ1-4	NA	CASSSSEGLLNEKLFF
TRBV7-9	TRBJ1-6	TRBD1	CASSQRPGQNNSPLHF
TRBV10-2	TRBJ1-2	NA	CASSVDTNYGYTF
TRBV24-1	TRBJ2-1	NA	CATMDLSYNEQFF
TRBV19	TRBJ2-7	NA	CASSSDGYYEQYF
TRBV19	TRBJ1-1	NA	CASETTNTEAFF
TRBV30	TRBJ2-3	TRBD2	CAWGRAGSTDTQYF
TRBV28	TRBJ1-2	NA	CASSPGGTVDGYTF
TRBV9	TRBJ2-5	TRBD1	CASSGTGWETQYF
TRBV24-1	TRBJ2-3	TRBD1	CATSDVDPGDRVYAQYF